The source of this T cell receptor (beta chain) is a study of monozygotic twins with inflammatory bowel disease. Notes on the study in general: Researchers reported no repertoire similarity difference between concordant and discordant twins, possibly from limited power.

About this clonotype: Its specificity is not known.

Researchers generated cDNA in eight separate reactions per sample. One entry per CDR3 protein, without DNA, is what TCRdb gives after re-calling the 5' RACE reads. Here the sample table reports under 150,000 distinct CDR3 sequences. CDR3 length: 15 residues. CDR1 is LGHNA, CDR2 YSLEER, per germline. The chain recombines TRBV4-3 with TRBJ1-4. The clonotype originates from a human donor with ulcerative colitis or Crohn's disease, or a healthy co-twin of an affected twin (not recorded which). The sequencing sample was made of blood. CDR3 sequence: CASRPTFATNEKLFF.